This TCR beta chain was identified during a study of cytomegalovirus exposure and HLA in healthy donors. Turning to the study itself: Early release data held 80 million to 100 million unique TCRs from HLA-typed donors.

The CDR3 is 16 amino acids. V was shortened by 6 bases and J by 0 bases, with 12 bases between the two germline ends. CDR1 MGHRA and CDR2 YSYEKL come from the germline V gene. PCR employed 60 Vbeta and 13 Jbeta primers. As handled by the study authors: A later analysis tallied about 80 million unique TCR beta chains, 9 million to 12 million of them shared. The repertoire was sequenced with immunoSEQ multiplex PCR; TCRdb's copy has only in-frame clones and lacks some. V, J and clone size were drawn from that table, and D and trimming were deduced from the DNA. The sample includes 150,000 to 180,000 clones, about 75% of them seen just once. Comments on this clone: Its antigen is not identified.

General study points: The study listed around 150 cytomegalovirus-associated TCR beta chains. About 87% or about 30% of the time was how often most TCR beta V segments were productive, according to an earlier analysis.

Input material: PBMCs. The sequence came from a man aged 18 to 30 in good health and CMV-seronegative. V gene TRBV4-1 combines with J gene TRBJ2-6, with D uncertain. DNA of the CDR3: TGCGCCAGCAGACATCCGGGTCTCTCTGGGGCCAACGTCCTGACTTTC. Translation gives CASRHPGLSGANVLTF.